This T cell receptor beta chain comes out of a study of T cells in Graves' hyperthyroidism and ophthalmopathy. From RNA transcripts, TCR beta CDR3 regions were amplified. Carried out on the TCR CDR3, a first-round RT-PCR used the HTBI primer set. TCRdb re-called the multiplex PCR reads through MiXCR, storing one row per CDR3 protein. Of a few hundred thousand distinct CDR3 sequences detected, roughly 15% appear once; the ten largest clones hold roughly 3.5%. Among ophthalmopathy patients, the Clinical Activity Score reached at least 3, the NOSPECS grade reached at least 4, and duration remained under 3 months. The CDR3 is made up of 13 amino acids. Germline values: CDR1 SGHRS, CDR2 YFSETQ. Losses at the gene ends were 7 bases for V and 6 bases for J; bases not matched to a gene: 5. This clonotype came up many times.

The chain recombines TRBV5-1 with TRBJ2-7; 12 bases fit TRBD1. Sample: blood. The sequence was obtained from a middle-aged woman with Graves' ophthalmopathy. The CDR3 DNA follows: TGCGCCAGCGGGACAGGGGGCATAGGCGAGCAGTACTTC. This encodes CASGTGGIGEQYF.